A single sample is the source of the 30 T cell receptor beta chains below, sequenced in a study of breast tumors, draining lymph nodes, adjacent tissues. Using its own MiXCR run on the multiplex PCR reads, TCRdb lists one record per CDR3 protein. The table includes around 230,000 distinct CDR3 sequences, less than 40% detected once. Breast cancer patients provided tissue from their axillary draining lymph nodes. The specimen sequenced was axillary lymph node tissue. The source of these receptors is a female donor with breast cancer. Some clones in this sample may be carry-over from other donors' samples.

Remarks on this clonotype: This may stem from a read error, because a much larger clone lies one nucleotide away. The chain uses TRBV9 and TRBJ2-7; D is perhaps TRBD2 (6 bases). This CDR3 spans 14 amino acids. Germline CDR1 and CDR2: SGDLS and YYNGEE. The CDR3 region is CASNAGGGVQEQSF. DNA of the CDR3: TGTGCCAGCAATGCTGGTGGAGGGGTACAAGAGCAGTCCTTC. Full variable domain (remainder filled in from reference TRBV9 and TRBJ2-7): DSGVTQTPKHLITATGQRVTLRCSPRSGDLSVYWYQQSLDQGLQFLIQYYNGEERAKGNILERFSAQQFPDLHSELNLSSLELGDSALYFCASNAGGGVQEQSFGPGTRLTVT.

This clonotype was observed at least ten times. The chain combines TRBV6-5 with TRBJ2-5; 8 bases agree with TRBD1. V lost 5 bases, J lost 2 bases, and 19 bases stayed unmatched. CDR1 and CDR2 (germline): MNHEY, SVGAGI. The CDR3 is 19 residues long. The CDR3 DNA sequence: TGTGCCAGCAGTCCCGGGACAGGTCCGATACTAGACCATCAAGAGACCCAGTACTTC. Protein product: CASSPGTGPILDHQETQYF.

About this clonotype: The final CDR3 position lacks the conserved phenylalanine or tryptophan, pointing to a likely read error. This chain joins TRBV19 and TRBJ1-5; 7 nucleotides line up with TRBD1. Germline V gives CDR1 LNHDA, CDR2 SQIVND (reference sequence). Losses at the gene ends were 3 bases for V and 3 bases for J; bases not matched to a gene: 5. The CDR3 runs 15 residues. As DNA, the CDR3 is TGTGCCAGTAGTATGAGTGGGACAGTCAATCAGCCCCAGCATCTT. This sequence encodes CASSMSGTVNQPQHL.

The chain uses TRBV12-3 or TRBV12-4 and TRBJ1-5, with D uncertain. This CDR3 is 13 amino acids long. The V end was cut by 6 bases, the J end by 5 bases, with 11 bases between. The CDR3 sequence: CASRSSGDQPQHF. The CDR3 DNA follows: TGTGCCAGCAGGTCTTCCGGGGATCAGCCCCAGCATTTT.

The chain employs TRBV20-1 and TRBJ2-3; 9 bases line up with TRBD1. This CDR3 is 14 amino acids long. Germline loops: CDR1 DFQATT, CDR2 SNEGSKA (reference sequence). Trimming took 5 bases from V and 4 from J; bases not matched to a gene: 7. CDR3 DNA: TGCAGTGCTTCACAGGGGGCCAGACCAGATACGCAGTATTTT. Its translation: CSASQGARPDTQYF.

The V call is TRBV5-4, the J call TRBJ2-1; 8 nucleotides line up with TRBD2. The CDR3 is made up of 15 amino acids. V lost 0 bases, J lost 4 bases, and 3 bases stayed unmatched. The germline V gene has CDR1 SGHNT and CDR2 YYREEE (reference sequence). The CDR3 region has the DNA TGTGCCAGCAGCTTGGCGGGAGGGGCGTACAATGAGCAGTTCTTC. It translates to CASSLAGGAYNEQFF.

This clonotype has a count of ten or more. V usage is TRBV7-3 and J usage is TRBJ2-2; D not resolved. The CDR3 loop spans 12 amino acids. The germline V and J ends were trimmed by 2 bases and 6 bases, with 4 bases remaining between them. Germline CDR1 SGHTA, CDR2 FQGTGA. CDR3 coding DNA: TGTGCCAGCAGCTTAGATCCCGGGGAGCTGTTTTTT. Translated, it gives CASSLDPGELFF.

The rearrangement uses TRBV9 and TRBJ2-6; tentative D call: TRBD1 (5 bases). Trimming cost V 0 bases and J 0 bases, with 16 bases left between them. The CDR3 has 19 amino acids. Per germline, CDR1 SGDLS and CDR2 YYNGEE. CDR3 residues: CASSVDPDNLSSGANVLTF. In DNA, the CDR3 is TGTGCCAGCAGCGTAGACCCGGACAATTTAAGCTCTGGGGCCAACGTCCTGACTTTC.

This clonotype has a count of ten or more. The chain employs TRBV3-1 and TRBJ2-3, with D perhaps TRBD2 (5 bases). Trimming shortened V by 1 base and J by 3 bases, and 11 bases separated the two germline ends. Germline-derived CDR1 and CDR2 are LGHDT and YNNKEL (reference sequence). There are 15 residues in the CDR3. The CDR3 region is CASSQGIRGTDTQYF. CDR3 DNA sequence: TGTGCCAGCAGCCAAGGTATCCGGGGTACAGATACGCAGTATTTT.

Remarks on this clonotype: A clone one base away is much larger, so this may be a read error. The J gene is TRBJ2-1, the V gene TRBV14; 10 bases fit TRBD2. The CDR3 covers 15 residues. V shed 3 bases and J 8 bases; nucleotides not matched to a gene: 7. Germline lookup yields CDR1 SGHDN and CDR2 FVKESK. The CDR3 loop reads CASSQWLAGADEQFF. CDR3 DNA sequence: TGTGCCAGCAGCCAGTGGCTAGCGGGAGCCGATGAGCAGTTCTTC.

This clonotype was counted a few times. The chain has TRBV9 and TRBJ2-4, with D tentatively TRBD2 (6 bases). The CDR3 is 14 residues long. Germline CDR1 and CDR2: SGDLS and YYNGEE. V was trimmed by 3 bases and J by 6 bases, leaving 13 bases between them. CDR3 DNA sequence: TGTGCCAGCAGCGCCGGAGGGTCAGCAAACATTCAGTACTTC. It codes for CASSAGGSANIQYF.

The chain carries TRBV2 and TRBJ2-3; 7 nucleotides match TRBD2. The length of the CDR3 is 16 residues. Looked up from germline, CDR1 is SNHLY and CDR2 is FYNNEI. V lost 2 bases and J lost 0; bases outside the gene matches: 5. The CDR3 DNA follows: TGTGCCAGCAGTGAAAGGGGTAGCGGGAGCACAGATACGCAGTATTTT. Translation gives CASSERGSGSTDTQYF.

Ten or more counts support this clonotype. At one of its ends the junction is not consistent with the germline gene, which may arise from a read error. The CDR3 reads CASSLAGGPLETQYF. CDR3 in DNA: TGTGCTAGCAGCTTAGCGGGAGGGCCTTTGGAGACCCAGTACTTC. The rearrangement uses TRBV7-7 and TRBJ2-5, with 11 bases matching TRBD2. Per germline, CDR1 SSHAT and CDR2 FNYEAQ (reference sequence). This CDR3 has 15 amino acids.

This sequence joins TRBV11-3 and TRBJ2-1, with TRBD2 identical over 12 bases. Losses at the gene ends were 5 bases for V and 4 bases for J; bases not matched to a gene: 3. The CDR3 totals 15 residues. Germline V gene lookup returns CDR1 SGHNT and CDR2 YENEEA. CDR3 sequence: CASSQTSGRYNEQFF. DNA for the CDR3: TGTGCCAGCAGCCAAACTAGCGGGAGGTACAATGAGCAGTTCTTC. The full variable domain, in which reference TRBV11-3 and TRBJ2-1 provide the parts outside the CDR3, is EAGVVQSPRYKIIEKKQPVAFWCNPISGHNTLYWYLQNLGQGPELLIRYENEEAVDDSQLPKDRFSAERLKGVDSTLKIQPAELGDSAVYLCASSQTSGRYNEQFFGPGTRLTVL.

The sample holds many counts of this clonotype. The V call is TRBV2, the J call TRBJ1-2, with a possible D match to TRBD1 (5 bases). The V gene lost 7 bases and the J gene lost 6 bases, with 21 bases spanning the gap. Germline lookup yields CDR1 SNHLY and CDR2 FYNNEI. The CDR3 loop spans 15 amino acids. The CDR3 DNA sequence: TGTGCCAGCAAGCGCGCAGGGTCAGAGAATCATGGCTACACCTTC. Its protein product is CASKRAGSENHGYTF.

At least ten counts were recorded for this clonotype. The chain links TRBV12-3 or TRBV12-4 to TRBJ2-5; D perhaps matches TRBD2 (6 bases). There are 15 residues in the CDR3. V dropped 3 bases and J dropped 1 base, with 12 bases sitting between them. The DNA for the CDR3 is TGTGCCAGCAGTTTTGTTCGGGAGCTCCAAGAGACCCAGTACTTC. It translates to CASSFVRELQETQYF.

The chain couples TRBV11-2 to TRBJ2-1; 7 positions match TRBD2. The trim removed 7 bases at V and 5 bases at J, leaving 8 bases unmatched. The CDR3 spans 14 residues. Germline V gives CDR1 SGHAT, CDR2 FQNNGV. The CDR3 region has the DNA TGTGCCAGCAACCTCGGCGGGAGTCACAATGAGCAGTTCTTC. Its translation: CASNLGGSHNEQFF.

This clonotype was picked up a small number of times. The CDR3 is CASSFTSGEYNEQFF. CDR3 nucleotide sequence: TGTGCCAGCTCATTCACTAGCGGGGAATACAATGAGCAGTTCTTC. The rearrangement joins TRBV7-9 to TRBJ2-1; 10 bases are a match to TRBD2. CDR1 and CDR2 (germline): SEHNR, FQNEAQ (reference sequence). CDR3 length: 15 amino acids. Trimming cost V 8 bases and J 4 bases; bases outside gene matches: 8.

Points on this clonotype: Sequence at one end of the junction differs from germline and may be a read error. The rearrangement joins TRBV5-4 to TRBJ2-2, with 9 bases fitting TRBD2. The CDR3 runs 18 residues. The germline gives CDR1 SGHNT, CDR2 YYREEE (reference sequence). CDR3 protein: CAGSKGSGSGINTGELFF. The CDR3 DNA is TGTGCCGGCAGTAAGGGTAGCGGGAGTGGCATTAACACCGGGGAGCTGTTTTTT.

In this sample, this clonotype turned up many times. This chain connects TRBV7-6 to TRBJ2-5, with D unresolved. CDR1 and CDR2 (germline): SGHVS, FNYEAQ. The CDR3 length is 11 residues. With 5 bases removed from V and 5 bases from J, the gap between germline ends came to 6 bases. The DNA for the CDR3 is TGTGCCAGCAGCGCCGGGGAGACCCAGTACTTC. It specifies CASSAGETQYF.

This clonotype came up a few times. This chain links TRBV6-1 with TRBJ1-5; D gene uncertain. Germline-derived CDR1 and CDR2 are MNHNS and SASEGT. V was shortened by 5 bases and J by 1 base, with 12 bases between the two germline ends. The CDR3 runs to 15 residues. DNA for the CDR3: TGTGCCAGCAGTCAAACGACAATAAGCAATCAGCCCCAGCATTTT. Its translation is CASSQTTISNQPQHF.

V usage is TRBV20-1 and J usage is TRBJ2-3; 15 positions agree with TRBD2. CDR3 size: 14 residues. Germline CDR1 and CDR2: DFQATT and SNEGSKA (reference sequence). V was clipped by 6 bases and J by 5 bases; unmatched bases: 3. The CDR3 DNA follows: TGCAGTGCAGGACTAGCGGGAGGGCGAGATACGCAGTATTTT. It translates to CSAGLAGGRDTQYF.

This clonotype was recorded at least ten times. The chain links TRBV20-1 to TRBJ1-5; 8 nucleotides align to TRBD1. The CDR3 runs to 15 residues. Germline lookup yields CDR1 DFQATT and CDR2 SNEGSKA (reference sequence). V dropped 3 bases and J dropped 0; count of bases not matched to a gene: 4. CDR3 coding DNA: TGCAGTGCTAGGGCTACAGGGGGTAGCAATCAGCCCCAGCATTTT. Amino acid sequence: CSARATGGSNQPQHF.

This clonotype was observed a few times. In DNA form, the CDR3 reads TGTGCCAGCAGCCAAGGCGGGGAAGCTTTCTTT. Translation gives CASSQGGEAFF. The chain uses TRBV3-1 and TRBJ1-1; D unresolved. Trimming stripped 1 base from V and 8 bases from J, with 5 bases between. This CDR3 is built from 11 residues. From germline, CDR1 is LGHDT and CDR2 YNNKEL (reference sequence).

The V call is TRBV25-1, the J call TRBJ1-6, with a weak D call TRBD1 (5 bases). The V end was cut by 5 bases, the J end by 4 bases, with 9 bases between. Germline CDR1 and CDR2: MGHDK and SYGVNS. CDR3 size: 14 residues. The CDR3: CASSRGGYNSPLHF. As DNA, the CDR3 is TGTGCCAGCAGTCGTGGGGGATATAATTCACCCCTCCACTTT. The whole variable domain, filled in from reference TRBV25-1 and TRBJ1-6, reads EADIYQTPRYLVIGTGKKITLECSQTMGHDKMYWYQQDPGMELHLIHYSYGVNSTEKGDLSSESTVSRIRTEHFPLTLESARPSHTSQYLCASSRGGYNSPLHFGNGTRLTVT.

About this clonotype: Likely a read error: the CDR3 ends without its conserved phenylalanine or tryptophan. It is unclear where the CDR3 begins or ends on the DNA, so no DNA is shown, and the CDR3 is as TCRdb lists it. The gene calls are TRBV7-9 and TRBJ1-2. The CDR3 length is 13 residues, termini included. Germline CDR1 is SEHNR and CDR2 is FQNEAQ (reference sequence). This CDR3 reads CASSMPRRDSYSY.

This clonotype was recorded at least ten times. In DNA form, the CDR3 reads TGTGCCAGCAGATGGACAGGGGGCGCGTCCGAGCAGTACTTC. Amino acids: CASRWTGGASEQYF. This sequence joins TRBV12-3 or TRBV12-4 and TRBJ2-7, with TRBD1 identical over 11 bases. The junction had 7 bases not matched to a gene; V was cut back by 6 bases and J by 6 bases. This CDR3 spans 14 amino acids.

This clonotype appeared many times. This sequence joins TRBV24-1 and TRBJ2-1; D ambiguous. The CDR3 spans 10 residues. V was trimmed by 12 bases and J by 10 bases, leaving 12 bases between them. In germline, CDR1 is KGHDR, CDR2 SFDVKD. The CDR3 nucleotides read TGTGCCCCCGCCGGTGGGGAGCAGTTCTTC. Translated, it gives CAPAGGEQFF.

For the CDR3, the DNA is TGTGCCAGCAGGACGGGGACAGGGGTCTACGAGCAGTACTTC. Protein: CASRTGTGVYEQYF. The chain combines TRBV7-8 with TRBJ2-7; 10 nucleotides line up with TRBD1. Trimming at V came to 6 bases and at J to 3 bases, leaving 5 bases not matched to a gene. CDR1 is SGHVS and CDR2 is FQNEAQ in the germline V gene. The CDR3 has 14 amino acids.

In this sample, this clonotype turned up a few times. Germline and junction disagree at one end, which may indicate a read error. The genes are TRBV5-1 and TRBJ2-1; D not resolved. The CDR3 has 13 amino acids. Germline V gene data show CDR1 as SGHRS and CDR2 as YFSETQ. The DNA for the CDR3 is TGCGCCAGCAGCTTGCCCCCCTACAATGAGCGGTTCTTC. Protein sequence: CASSLPPYNERFF.